The 16 T cell receptor beta chains listed next were all sequenced from one sample in a study of blood T cells in healthy people across ages. Using a J-beta primer mix together with a sample-barcoded 5' primer, a second PCR was run for roughly 6 to 12 cycles. TCRdb passed the 5' RACE reads through MiXCR, listing each CDR3 protein once. This sample has 750,000 to 950,000 distinct CDR3 sequences, with 25% to 30% found just once. This same sample was also part of a study on T cells of mothers and their children.

Sequencing was done on a sample of blood. The receptor source for this set is a woman between 40 and 50 years old in good health.

This clonotype was seen repeatedly, ten times or more. The CDR3 here is CSARRHAAEGYEQYF. The CDR3 DNA reads TGCAGTGCTAGACGACACGCTGCCGAAGGCTACGAGCAGTACTTC. This chain uses TRBV20-1 with TRBJ2-7; D unclear. The CDR3 covers 15 residues. Germline V CDR1 and CDR2: DFQATT, SNEGSKA (reference sequence). The V gene lost 2 bases and the J gene lost 3 bases, with 17 bases spanning the gap.

The chain combines TRBV5-6 with TRBJ1-2; TRBD1 is a possible D gene (6 bases). Germline V gives CDR1 SGHDT, CDR2 YYEEEE. The CDR3 totals 12 residues. Trimming cost V 4 bases and J 9 bases, with 13 bases left between them. CDR3 bases: TGTGCCAGCAGCCGCAGGGGAGAAAGCTACACCTTC. It translates to CASSRRGESYTF.

The chain has TRBV3-1 and TRBJ1-1; 7 bases match TRBD1. The trim removed 2 bases at V and 5 bases at J, leaving 8 bases unmatched. Germline CDR1 is LGHDT and CDR2 is YNNKEL (reference sequence). The CDR3 loop spans 15 amino acids. CDR3 region: CASSQSPTGLTEAFF. The CDR3 DNA sequence: TGTGCCAGCAGCCAATCCCCGACAGGGTTGACTGAAGCTTTCTTT.

Worth noting for this clonotype: One junction end disagrees with the germline gene, perhaps due to a read error. The rearrangement uses TRBV20-1 and TRBJ2-7; the match to TRBD1 covers 11 bases. Germline CDR1 is DFQATT and CDR2 is SNEGSKA (reference sequence). The length of the CDR3 is 14 residues. As DNA, the CDR3 is TGCAGTGCTAGTGGTCCGGGACAGGGGGACGAGCGGTACTTC. This codes for CSASGPGQGDERYF.

There are a few counts of this clonotype. The J gene is TRBJ1-6, the V gene TRBV6-5; 7 nucleotides line up with TRBD1. Germline assignment: CDR1 MNHEY and CDR2 SVGAGI. Losses at the gene ends were 1 base for V and 5 bases for J; bases not matched to a gene: 2. The CDR3 length is 15 residues. As DNA, the CDR3 is TGTGCCAGCAGTTACTATGGGACAGATAATTCACCCCTCCACTTT. It is translated as CASSYYGTDNSPLHF.

The chain joins TRBV7-9 to TRBJ2-2, with no clear D. The V end lost 5 bases, the J end lost 0 bases, and 19 bases lay between the germline ends. Germline V gives CDR1 SEHNR, CDR2 FQNEAQ (reference sequence). The CDR3 is 18 amino acids. The CDR3 sequence: CASSPWSFPRANTGELFF. Here the CDR3 DNA reads TGTGCCAGCAGCCCCTGGAGTTTCCCAAGAGCGAACACCGGGGAGCTGTTTTTT.

In this sample, this clonotype turned up many times. CDR3 region: CASSVGQGSGANVLTF. The CDR3 DNA sequence: TGTGCCAGCAGCGTCGGACAGGGCTCTGGGGCCAACGTCCTGACTTTC. This chain joins TRBV9 and TRBJ2-6; 8 bases line up with TRBD1. This CDR3 has 16 residues. Germline-derived CDR1 and CDR2 are SGDLS and YYNGEE. V trimming: 2 bases; J trimming: 0 bases; junction bases outside the gene matches: 1.

This clonotype has more than one count but fewer than ten. The J gene is TRBJ2-3, the V gene TRBV7-2, with D perhaps assigned TRBD1 or TRBD2 (6 bases each). Germline V gene data show CDR1 as SGHTA and CDR2 as FQGNSA. The CDR3 sequence is 14 residues long. Deletions cut 3 bases from V and 2 bases from J, with 9 bases between. As DNA, the CDR3 is TGTGCCAGCAGCTTCGGGGGACACACAGATACGCAGTATTTT. It is translated as CASSFGGHTDTQYF.

The V gene is TRBV7-2, the J gene TRBJ1-2, with a weak D call TRBD1 (5 bases). Germline-derived CDR1 and CDR2 are SGHTA and FQGNSA. This CDR3 has 11 amino acids. Trimming took off 4 bases at V and 10 bases at J, with 10 bases between the two ends. The CDR3 DNA follows: TGTGCCAGCAGCTGGGGACGTAACTACACCTTC. Its protein product is CASSWGRNYTF. The whole variable domain, filled in from reference TRBV7-2 and TRBJ1-2, reads GAGVSQSPSNKVTEKGKDVELRCDPISGHTALYWYRQSLGQGLEFLIYFQGNSAPDKSGLPSDRFSAERTGGSVSTLTIQRTQQEDSAVYLCASSWGRNYTFGSGTRLTVV.

This clonotype was seen a handful of times. The chain joins TRBV5-1 to TRBJ2-7, with D possibly matching TRBD1 (6 bases). Trimming removed 4 bases at V and 3 bases at J, with 14 bases between. This CDR3 region has 14 residues. CDR1 is SGHRS and CDR2 is YFSETQ in the germline V gene. CDR3 loop: CASSLTDSLYEQYF. CDR3 in DNA: TGCGCCAGCAGCCTTACGGACAGTCTCTACGAGCAGTACTTC. The full variable domain, rest sourced from reference TRBV5-1 and TRBJ2-7, is KAGVTQTPRYLIKTRGQQVTLSCSPISGHRSVSWYQQTPGQGLQFLFEYFSETQRNKGNFPGRFSGRQFSNSRSEMNVSTLELGDSALYLCASSLTDSLYEQYFGPGTRLTVT.

This chain uses TRBV27 with TRBJ1-5, with 8 bases fitting TRBD1. Germline V gene lookup returns CDR1 MNHEY and CDR2 SMNVEV (reference sequence). This CDR3 region has 15 residues. V shed 3 bases, J shed 1 base, and the junction held 2 bases outside the gene matches. The CDR3 here is CASSLGQASNQPQHF. The CDR3 DNA sequence: TGTGCCAGCAGTTTGGGACAGGCAAGCAATCAGCCCCAGCATTTT.

The V and J genes are TRBV28 and TRBJ2-4; TRBD1 or TRBD2 may be the D gene (6 bases each). The CDR3 covers 14 residues. Germline CDR1 MDHEN, CDR2 SYDVKM. With 1 base removed from V and 5 bases from J, the gap between germline ends came to 9 bases. CDR3 DNA sequence: TGTGCCAGCAGTTTATCTGGGGGGCAAAACATTCAGTACTTC. It specifies CASSLSGGQNIQYF.

This chain's CDR3 is CSAPSGQGWTEAFF. DNA of the CDR3: TGCAGTGCGCCTTCAGGACAGGGCTGGACTGAAGCTTTCTTT. This sequence joins TRBV20-1 and TRBJ1-1; TRBD1 matches at 8 bases. The CDR3 totals 14 residues. CDR1 is DFQATT, CDR2 SNEGSKA, per germline (reference sequence). The trim removed 6 bases at V and 5 bases at J, leaving 11 bases unmatched.

Only a few counts were recorded for this clonotype. The chain employs TRBV6-1 and TRBJ2-1; possible D gene TRBD1, 6 bases. Trimming stripped 4 bases from V and 7 bases from J, with 17 bases between. The length of the CDR3 is 15 residues. The germline V gene has CDR1 MNHNS and CDR2 SASEGT. CDR3 nucleotide sequence: TGTGCCAGCAGTGCCTACAGGGATCGGGTGAATGAGCAGTTCTTC. Its protein product is CASSAYRDRVNEQFF.

V is TRBV3-1 and J is TRBJ2-3; D is unresolved. CDR3 length equals 12 residues. From germline, CDR1 is LGHDT and CDR2 YNNKEL (reference sequence). Trimming left V 4 bases short and J 5 bases short, with 7 bases between. The CDR3, as DNA: TGTGCCAGCAGCCCCTACCGAGATACGCAGTATTTT. Protein product: CASSPYRDTQYF.

This clonotype appeared many times. This sequence joins TRBV27 and TRBJ2-7, with a weak D call TRBD1 (6 bases). This CDR3 spans 15 amino acids. V dropped 1 base and J dropped 1 base, with 11 bases sitting between them. Germline CDR1 is MNHEY and CDR2 is SMNVEV (reference sequence). The CDR3 protein is CASSLFGQGSYEQYF. Here the CDR3 DNA reads TGTGCCAGCAGTTTATTTGGGCAGGGGTCCTACGAGCAGTACTTC.